The 29 T cell receptor beta chains listed next were all sequenced from one sample in a study of T cells expressing NK-cell markers. TCRdb re-called the 5' RACE reads, yielding one record per CDR3 amino acid sequence without DNA. Seen in this sample are around 550,000 distinct CDR3 sequences; the ten most common clones hold around 3.3%. Sequencing input: blood T cells: a sorted CD56 or NKG2C T cell subset, CD4+ or CD8+ T cells, or bulk PBMC T cells (not recorded which). The origin of the receptors is a man between 18 and 29 years old in good health.

The chain couples TRBV21-1 to TRBJ2-7; TCRdb calls TRBD1, which cannot be checked without DNA. TRBV21-1 is a pseudogene locus. The CDR3 covers 14 residues. CDR3 region: CATTPGQSTYEQYF.

The rearrangement links TRBV27 to TRBJ2-7; TCRdb names TRBD2, which stays unverified in the absence of DNA. The CDR3 contains 15 residues. Germline CDR1 is MNHEY and CDR2 is SMNVEV (reference sequence). CDR3 protein: CASSFRAGVRGEQYF.

The rearrangement links TRBV5-1 to TRBJ2-5. The length of the CDR3 is 14 residues. Germline CDR1 SGHRS, CDR2 YFSETQ. This CDR3 is CASSFSGEQETQYF.

The chain uses TRBV9 and TRBJ1-5; TCRdb designates TRBD1, a call that cannot be tested without DNA. The CDR3 is 15 amino acids. Germline assignment: CDR1 SGDLS and CDR2 YYNGEE. CDR3 protein: CASSVGQAGNQPQHF.

The chain combines TRBV6-1 with TRBJ1-6; TCRdb's assignment of TRBD1 cannot be checked, as there is no DNA. Germline V gene lookup returns CDR1 MNHNS and CDR2 SASEGT. This CDR3 spans 15 amino acids. CDR3 protein: CASSPQGRLDSPLHF.

CDR3 region: CSAKGQGAYGGELFF. The chain couples TRBV29-1 to TRBJ2-2; without DNA, the TCRdb call of TRBD1 cannot be checked. The CDR3 runs to 15 residues. Germline CDR1 reads SQVTM; CDR2 reads ANQGSEA.

The chain combines TRBV20-1 with TRBJ2-5; lacking DNA, the TRBD2 call made by TCRdb goes unchecked. The CDR3 loop spans 12 amino acids. Germline loops: CDR1 DFQATT, CDR2 SNEGSKA (reference sequence). CDR3 region: CCVQLAVETQYF.

The CDR3 reads CSVEGQGAREQYF. The chain couples TRBV29-1 to TRBJ2-7; the TCRdb D gene call, TRBD1, has no DNA to confirm it. Per the germline V gene, CDR1 is SQVTM and CDR2 is ANQGSEA. The CDR3 runs to 13 residues.

This chain joins TRBV30 and TRBJ1-1. Germline values: CDR1 GTSNPN, CDR2 SVGIG (reference sequence). The CDR3 is 14 residues long. The CDR3 reads CAWNFQSTNTEAFF.

The chain uses TRBV5-5 and TRBJ2-1. Germline CDR1 SGHKS, CDR2 YYEKEE (reference sequence). CDR3 size: 11 residues. The CDR3 loop reads CASSWLNEQFF.

V is TRBV19 and J is TRBJ2-1. This CDR3 comprises 12 residues. The V gene's germline CDR1 is LNHDA and CDR2 SQIVND (reference sequence). The CDR3 is CASSINANEQFF.

The chain has TRBV12-3 or TRBV12-4 and TRBJ2-3; without DNA, the TCRdb call of TRBD2 cannot be checked. The CDR3 runs 12 residues. The CDR3 sequence: CASSFVAGTQYF.

The chain employs TRBV29-1 and TRBJ2-1; TCRdb selects TRBD2, and the lack of DNA leaves this call unchecked. Germline V lookup: CDR1 SQVTM, CDR2 ANQGSEA. The CDR3 contains 13 residues. The CDR3 is CSVEDGGAHEQFF.

CDR3 sequence reads: CATSRDAGAGNEQFF. The rearrangement links TRBV15 to TRBJ2-1; the TCRdb call, TRBD2, lacks DNA for checking. The CDR3 runs to 15 residues. Germline V gene sequence: CDR1 LNHNV, CDR2 YYDKDF (reference sequence).

The V call is TRBV15, the J call TRBJ2-1; TCRdb proposes TRBD1, but this gene call is untestable without DNA. The CDR3 covers 13 residues. Per germline, CDR1 LNHNV and CDR2 YYDKDF (reference sequence). This CDR3 reads CATSRDLGAEQFF.

This chain connects TRBV5-1 to TRBJ1-5; without DNA, the TCRdb call of TRBD1 cannot be checked. CDR1 is SGHRS, CDR2 YFSETQ, per germline. The CDR3 spans 19 residues. The CDR3 sequence: CASSLGTGQEDYSNQPQHF. Variable domain in full (rest from reference TRBV5-1 and TRBJ1-5): KAGVTQTPRYLIKTRGQQVTLSCSPISGHRSVSWYQQTPGQGLQFLFEYFSETQRNKGNFPGRFSGRQFSNSRSEMNVSTLELGDSALYLCASSLGTGQEDYSNQPQHFGDGTRLSIL.

This chain joins TRBV4-3 and TRBJ2-3; TCRdb lists TRBD1, though no DNA is available to test this call. The germline gives CDR1 LGHNA, CDR2 YSLEER. The length of the CDR3 is 17 residues. The CDR3 here is CASSQDQRTNLMDTQYF.

The chain has TRBV7-7 and TRBJ2-2; TCRdb's D gene call, TRBD1, goes unchecked for lack of DNA. This CDR3 is 15 amino acids long. Germline V gene lookup returns CDR1 SSHAT and CDR2 FNYEAQ (reference sequence). The chain's CDR3 is CASTITGPDTGELFF. Full variable domain (outside the CDR3, taken from reference TRBV7-7 and TRBJ2-2): GAGVSQSPRYKVTKRGQDVTLRCDPISSHATLYWYQQALGQGPEFLTYFNYEAQPDKSGLPSDRFSAERPEGSISTLTIQRTEQRDSAMYRCASTITGPDTGELFFGEGSRLTVL.

The chain joins TRBV27 to TRBJ1-1; as DNA is missing, the TRBD1 call by TCRdb cannot be tested. Germline CDR1 and CDR2: MNHEY and SMNVEV (reference sequence). This CDR3 is 14 amino acids long. CDR3 amino acids: CASRPQGAYTEAFF.

The chain combines TRBV27 with TRBJ2-4; checking the TCRdb D call of TRBD1 is not possible without DNA. The CDR3 has 16 amino acids. Germline assignment: CDR1 MNHEY and CDR2 SMNVEV (reference sequence). The chain's CDR3 is CARFQGGIRAKNIQYF.

The V call is TRBV5-1, the J call TRBJ2-7; TCRdb gives TRBD1 as the D gene, but with no DNA this cannot be confirmed. Germline V lookup: CDR1 SGHRS, CDR2 YFSETQ. The CDR3 covers 16 residues. This CDR3 is CASSVAAGTGNYEQYF.

The genes are TRBV4-3 and TRBJ2-1; as DNA is missing, the TRBD1 call by TCRdb cannot be tested. The CDR3 sequence is 14 residues long. Germline lookup yields CDR1 LGHNA and CDR2 YSLEER. CDR3 sequence: CASSQAGTGNEQFF.

The chain carries TRBV7-6 and TRBJ2-1; TCRdb selects TRBD2, and the lack of DNA leaves this call unchecked. The germline CDR1 and CDR2 sequences are SGHVS and FNYEAQ. The CDR3 covers 15 residues. The CDR3 protein is CASSPREGLYNEQFF.

The genes are TRBV12-3 or TRBV12-4 and TRBJ1-1. This CDR3 region has 14 residues. CDR3 sequence: CASSFEVVNTEAFF.

J is TRBJ1-1 and V is TRBV21-1; the D gene TCRdb calls, TRBD1, cannot be checked with no DNA. TRBV21-1 is described as a pseudogene. CDR3 length: 15 residues. The CDR3 sequence: CASSNLATVNTEAFF.

The rearrangement links TRBV7-2 to TRBJ2-3; TCRdb reports TRBD1, a call that lacks DNA to check it against. The CDR3 length is 14 residues. Germline V gene sequence: CDR1 SGHTA, CDR2 FQGNSA. CDR3 in amino acids: CASSLDPGADTQYF.

The J gene is TRBJ2-3, the V gene TRBV5-5; TCRdb designates TRBD2, a call that cannot be tested without DNA. This CDR3 region has 16 residues. Germline V gene lookup returns CDR1 SGHKS and CDR2 YYEKEE (reference sequence). The CDR3 spells CASSLGNLAGVDTQYF.

The chain carries TRBV6-1 and TRBJ1-2; TCRdb designates TRBD1, a call that cannot be tested without DNA. The CDR3 sequence is 14 residues long. In germline, CDR1 is MNHNS, CDR2 SASEGT. The CDR3 protein is CASSESQEYYGYTF.

The genes are TRBV5-5 and TRBJ2-4. The germline V gene has CDR1 SGHKS and CDR2 YYEKEE (reference sequence). The CDR3 is 12 residues long. The CDR3 here is CASAKAKNIQYF.